This T cell receptor beta chain came from a study of cytomegalovirus exposure and HLA in healthy donors. The study, taken as a whole, reports: DRB1 had the most TCR associations and HLA-C the fewest, a later analysis found, with rates varying by HLA locus. In a later analysis, V- and J-gene trimming of beta chains associated with a DCLRE1C missense variant, replicated independently. The listing of 160 or so TCR beta chains classed them as cytomegalovirus-associated.

The CDR3 runs to 14 residues. CDR1 and CDR2 from the germline V gene are MDHEN and SYDVKM. V dropped 1 base and J dropped 0 bases, with 6 bases sitting between them. PCR used 60 Vbeta primers and 13 Jbeta primers. In the source study's methods: Later, tens of millions of unique TCR beta chains were counted in an analysis, and about 10 million of them were shared. Here immunoSEQ multiplex PCR was the method, and the copy in TCRdb shows in-frame clones only, minus some. D and trimming were read from the DNA, whereas the V and J calls and clone size are those reported in that table. The table lists about 100,000 clones, 65% to 80% of them singletons. In regard to this clone: Its antigen is unknown.

The material sequenced was PBMCs. V is TRBV28 and J is TRBJ2-5; D call uncertain. This sequence originates from a middle-aged man in good health and CMV-seronegative. The CDR3 DNA follows: TGTGCCAGCAGTTTATCCAGGAACCAAGAGACCCAGTACTTC. Its translation is CASSLSRNQETQYF.